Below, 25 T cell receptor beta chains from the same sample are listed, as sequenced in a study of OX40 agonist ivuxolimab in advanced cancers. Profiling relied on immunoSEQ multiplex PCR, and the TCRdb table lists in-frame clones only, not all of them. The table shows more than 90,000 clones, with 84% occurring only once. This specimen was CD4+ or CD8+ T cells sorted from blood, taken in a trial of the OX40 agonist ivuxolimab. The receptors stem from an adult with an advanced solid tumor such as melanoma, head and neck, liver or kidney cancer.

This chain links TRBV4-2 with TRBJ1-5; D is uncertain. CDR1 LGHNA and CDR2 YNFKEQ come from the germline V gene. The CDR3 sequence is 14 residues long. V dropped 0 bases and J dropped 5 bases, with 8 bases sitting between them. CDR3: CASSQEPTDQPQHF. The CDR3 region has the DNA TGTGCCAGCAGCCAAGAGCCGACGGATCAGCCCCAGCATTTT.

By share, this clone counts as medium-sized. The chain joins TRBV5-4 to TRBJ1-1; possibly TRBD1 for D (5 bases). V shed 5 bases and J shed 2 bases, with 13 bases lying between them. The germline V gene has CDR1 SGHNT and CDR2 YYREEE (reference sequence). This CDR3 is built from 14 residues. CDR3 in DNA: TGTGCCAGCAGTTATAATGGGGCTAACACTGAAGCTTTCTTT. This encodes CASSYNGANTEAFF.

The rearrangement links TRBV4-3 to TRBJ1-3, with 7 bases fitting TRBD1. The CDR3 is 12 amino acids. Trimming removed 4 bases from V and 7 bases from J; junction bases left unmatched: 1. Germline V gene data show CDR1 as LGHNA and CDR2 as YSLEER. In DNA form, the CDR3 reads TGCGCCAGCAGCCCGGACAGGAACACCATATATTTT. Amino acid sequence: CASSPDRNTIYF.

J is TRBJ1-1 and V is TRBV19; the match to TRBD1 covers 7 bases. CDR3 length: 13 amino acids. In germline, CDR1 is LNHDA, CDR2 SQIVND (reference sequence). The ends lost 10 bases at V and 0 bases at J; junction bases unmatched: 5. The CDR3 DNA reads TGTGCCACTGGGACAGAGATGAACACTGAAGCTTTCTTT. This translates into CATGTEMNTEAFF.

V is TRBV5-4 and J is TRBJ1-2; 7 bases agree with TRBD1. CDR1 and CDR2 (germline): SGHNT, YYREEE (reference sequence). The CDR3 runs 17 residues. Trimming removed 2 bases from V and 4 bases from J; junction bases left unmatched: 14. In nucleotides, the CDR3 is TGTGCCAGCAGCTTCCTGGGCCTTAGACAGGGCGGCTATGGCTACACCTTC. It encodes CASSFLGLRQGGYGYTF.

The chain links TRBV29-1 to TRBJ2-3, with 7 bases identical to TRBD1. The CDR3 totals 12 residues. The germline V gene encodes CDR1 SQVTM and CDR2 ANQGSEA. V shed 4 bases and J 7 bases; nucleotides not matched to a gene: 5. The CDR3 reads CSVGTGPYTQYF. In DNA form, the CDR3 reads TGCAGCGTTGGGACAGGTCCGTATACGCAGTATTTT.

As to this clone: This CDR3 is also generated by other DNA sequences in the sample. CDR3 nucleotides: TGTGCTAGTGGTTTGTCTTTAAACACTGAAGCTTTCTTT. Translated: CASGLSLNTEAFF. The chain is built from TRBV12-5 and TRBJ1-1; D uncertain. Germline CDR1 LGHNT, CDR2 FRNRAP. V was pared by 2 bases and J by 2 bases, with 6 bases between. The CDR3 contains 13 residues.

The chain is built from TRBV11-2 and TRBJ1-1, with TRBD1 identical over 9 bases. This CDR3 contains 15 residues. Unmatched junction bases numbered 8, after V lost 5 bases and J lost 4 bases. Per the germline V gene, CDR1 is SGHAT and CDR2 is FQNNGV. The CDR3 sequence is CASSQSGTGTTEAFF. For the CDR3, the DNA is TGTGCCAGCAGCCAGTCCGGGACAGGGACCACTGAAGCTTTCTTT.

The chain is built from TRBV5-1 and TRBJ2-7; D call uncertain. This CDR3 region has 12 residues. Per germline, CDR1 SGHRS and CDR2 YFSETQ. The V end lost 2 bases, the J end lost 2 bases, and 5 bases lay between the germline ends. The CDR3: CASSLMPYEQYF. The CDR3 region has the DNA TGCGCCAGCAGCTTAATGCCCTACGAGCAGTACTTC.

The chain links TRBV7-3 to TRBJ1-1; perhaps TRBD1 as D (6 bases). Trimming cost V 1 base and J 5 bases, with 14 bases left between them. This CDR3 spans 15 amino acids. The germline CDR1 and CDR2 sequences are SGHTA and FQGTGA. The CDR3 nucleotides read TGTGCCAGCAGCTTAAACTCAGGGAGGGGGACTGAAGCTTTCTTT. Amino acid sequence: CASSLNSGRGTEAFF.

DNA for the CDR3: TGTGCCAGCTCACCGAAAGCGGGGGCGAACACCGGGGAGCTGTTTTTT. Amino acid sequence: CASSPKAGANTGELFF. The chain carries TRBV18 and TRBJ2-2, with 8 bases fitting TRBD2. Looked up from germline, CDR1 is KGHSH and CDR2 is LQKENI. The CDR3 has 16 residues. Losses at the gene ends were 3 bases for V and 0 bases for J; bases not matched to a gene: 3.

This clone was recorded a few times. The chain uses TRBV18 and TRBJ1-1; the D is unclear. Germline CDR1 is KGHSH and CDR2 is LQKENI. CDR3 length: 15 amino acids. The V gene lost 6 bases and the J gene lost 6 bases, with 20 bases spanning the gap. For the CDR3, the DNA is TGTGCCAGCTCTCGCGACACCGGGGTTTTCGCTGAAGCTTTCTTT. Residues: CASSRDTGVFAEAFF.

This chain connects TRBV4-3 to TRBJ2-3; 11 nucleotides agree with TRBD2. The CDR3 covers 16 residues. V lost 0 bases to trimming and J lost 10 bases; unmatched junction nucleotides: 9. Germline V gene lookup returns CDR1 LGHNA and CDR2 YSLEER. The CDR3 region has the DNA TGCGCCAGCAGCCAAGATCGGGCTAGCGGGGGGTCGGCGCAGTATTTT. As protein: CASSQDRASGGSAQYF.

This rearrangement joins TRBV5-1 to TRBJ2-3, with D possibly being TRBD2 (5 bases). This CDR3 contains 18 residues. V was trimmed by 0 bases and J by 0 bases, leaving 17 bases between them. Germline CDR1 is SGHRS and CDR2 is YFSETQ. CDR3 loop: CASSLAGSGGVSTDTQYF. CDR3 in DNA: TGCGCCAGCAGCTTGGCGGGGTCTGGTGGGGTGAGCACAGATACGCAGTATTTT.

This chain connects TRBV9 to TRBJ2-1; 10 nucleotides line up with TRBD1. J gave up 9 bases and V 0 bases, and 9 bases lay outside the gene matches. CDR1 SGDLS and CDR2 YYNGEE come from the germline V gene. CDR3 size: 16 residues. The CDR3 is CASSVDPGQGRGEQFF. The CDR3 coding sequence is TGTGCCAGCAGCGTAGACCCGGGACAGGGGCGGGGTGAGCAGTTCTTC.

The CDR3 coding sequence is TGTGCCAGCAGCAAACGGGGGATACGCCTCTACGAGCAGTACTTC. This sequence encodes CASSKRGIRLYEQYF. The chain recombines TRBV21-1 with TRBJ2-7; the table's D call, TRBD2, was not checked against the DNA. TRBV21-1 is shown as a pseudogene. The CDR3 is made up of 15 amino acids.

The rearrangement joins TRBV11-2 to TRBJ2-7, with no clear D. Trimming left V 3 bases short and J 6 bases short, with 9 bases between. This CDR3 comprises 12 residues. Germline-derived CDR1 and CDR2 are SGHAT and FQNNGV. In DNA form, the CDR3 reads TGTGCCAGCAGCTTGGTCTGGGCCGAGCAGTACTTC. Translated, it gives CASSLVWAEQYF.

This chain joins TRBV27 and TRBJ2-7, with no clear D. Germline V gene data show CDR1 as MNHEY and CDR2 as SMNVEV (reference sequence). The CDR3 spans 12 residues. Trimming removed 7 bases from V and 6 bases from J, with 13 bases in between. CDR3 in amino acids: CASKTLRGEQYF. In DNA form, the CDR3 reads TGTGCCAGCAAAACCTTACGCGGCGAGCAGTACTTC.

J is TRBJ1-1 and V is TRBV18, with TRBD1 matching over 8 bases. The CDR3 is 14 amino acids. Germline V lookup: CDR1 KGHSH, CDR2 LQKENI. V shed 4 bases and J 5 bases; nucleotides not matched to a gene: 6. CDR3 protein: CASSQQGVGTEAFF. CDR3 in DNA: TGTGCCAGCTCACAACAGGGGGTTGGGACTGAAGCTTTCTTT. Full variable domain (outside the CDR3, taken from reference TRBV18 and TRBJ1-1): NAGVMQNPRHLVRRRGQEARLRCSPMKGHSHVYWYRQLPEEGLKFMVYLQKENIIDESGMPKERFSAEFPKEGPSILRIQQVVRGDSAAYFCASSQQGVGTEAFFGQGTRLTVV.

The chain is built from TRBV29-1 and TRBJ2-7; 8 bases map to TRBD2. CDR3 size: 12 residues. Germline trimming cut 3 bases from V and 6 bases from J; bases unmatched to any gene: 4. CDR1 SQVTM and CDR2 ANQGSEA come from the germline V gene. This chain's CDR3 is CSVEGAGAEQYF. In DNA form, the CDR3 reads TGCAGCGTTGAGGGAGCGGGGGCCGAGCAGTACTTC.

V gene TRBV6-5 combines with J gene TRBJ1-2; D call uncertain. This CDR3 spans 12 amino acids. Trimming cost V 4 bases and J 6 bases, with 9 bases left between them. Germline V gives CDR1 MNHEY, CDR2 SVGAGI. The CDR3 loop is CASSSSGDGYTF. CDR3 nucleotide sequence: TGTGCCAGCAGTTCCTCCGGGGATGGCTACACCTTC.

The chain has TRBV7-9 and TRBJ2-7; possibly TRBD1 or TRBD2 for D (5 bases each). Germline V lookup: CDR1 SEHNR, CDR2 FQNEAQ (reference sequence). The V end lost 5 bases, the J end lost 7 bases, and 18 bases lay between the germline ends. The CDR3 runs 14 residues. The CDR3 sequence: CASSLLEGGGEQYF. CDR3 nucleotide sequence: TGTGCCAGCAGCCTACTGGAAGGTGGGGGTGAGCAGTACTTC.

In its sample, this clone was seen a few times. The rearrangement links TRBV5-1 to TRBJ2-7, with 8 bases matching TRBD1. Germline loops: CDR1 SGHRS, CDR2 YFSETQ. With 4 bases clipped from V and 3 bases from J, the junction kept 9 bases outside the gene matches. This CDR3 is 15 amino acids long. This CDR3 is CASSTYSGQGYEQYF. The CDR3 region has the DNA TGCGCCAGCAGCACTTACTCTGGACAGGGCTACGAGCAGTACTTC.

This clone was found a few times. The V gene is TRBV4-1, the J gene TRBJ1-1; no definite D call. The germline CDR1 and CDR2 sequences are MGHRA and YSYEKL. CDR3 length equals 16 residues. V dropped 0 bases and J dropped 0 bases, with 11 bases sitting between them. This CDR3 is CASSQEGLGMNTEAFF. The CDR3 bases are TGCGCCAGCAGCCAAGAGGGCCTCGGGATGAACACTGAAGCTTTCTTT.

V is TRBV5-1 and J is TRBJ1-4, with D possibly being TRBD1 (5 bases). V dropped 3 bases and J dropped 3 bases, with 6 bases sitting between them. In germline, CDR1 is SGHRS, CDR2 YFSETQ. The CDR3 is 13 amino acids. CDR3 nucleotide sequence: TGCGCCAGCAGCTGGGGGGCTAATGAAAAACTGTTTTTT. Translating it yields CASSWGANEKLFF.